The T cell receptor beta chain under discussion was sequenced for a study of high-grade serous ovarian cancer treatment subgroups. Study-wide results and limits: Repertoire similarity ranged roughly 0.11 to 0.85 between tumors of one patient.

Sequenced by immunoSEQ multiplex PCR; TCRdb stores in-frame clones only, minus some. The data show about 5,600 clones, under 80% seen once. Tumor samples were obtained before definitive surgery or chemotherapy. Regarding this clone: What it binds is not known.

Germline CDR1 is SGHTS and CDR2 is YDEGEE. V was trimmed by 5 bases and J by 6 bases, leaving 14 bases between them. The CDR3 is made up of 13 amino acids. This TCR was recovered from a human patient with high-grade serous ovarian cancer. The rearrangement uses TRBV5-8 and TRBJ1-2; D perhaps matches TRBD1 (6 bases). Sequencing was done on a sample of tumor tissue. CDR3 sequence: CASRPTGRDGYTF. The CDR3 DNA follows: TGTGCCAGCAGACCCACAGGGCGGGATGGCTACACCTTC. Combining the CDR3 with reference TRBV5-8 and TRBJ1-2 gives the whole variable domain EAGVTQSPTHLIKTRGQQATLRCSPISGHTSVYWYQQALGLGLQFLLWYDEGEERNRGNFPPRFSGRQFPNYSSELNVNALELEDSALYLCASRPTGRDGYTFGSGTRLTVV.